A selection of T cell receptor beta chains follows, all from one sample in a study of cytomegalovirus exposure and HLA in healthy donors. Data came from immunoSEQ multiplex PCR; TCRdb stores just in-frame clones and leaves some out. Of under 150,000 clones listed, 63% are singletons. The specimen sequenced was PBMCs. These receptors all come from a man aged 40-50 years in good health and CMV-seropositive. Each CDR3 is given with its conserved first and last residue. A D gene is named only where the DNA matches it firmly. Expanded clones are given a class, and other clones once, few, many or no size at all.

d_call j_call v_call clone_size cdr3_nt cdr3_aa
TRBD1 TRBJ1-6 TRBV7-9 - TGTGCCAGCAGCTTAGAGACAGGGGCAACACCCCTCCACTTT CASSLETGATPLHF
- TRBJ2-6 TRBV27 few TGTGCCAGCAGTAACCAGACAGCACCAATAGAGTCTGGGGCCAACGTCCTGACTTTC CASSNQTAPIESGANVLTF
- TRBJ2-3 TRBV6-5 few TGTGCCAGCAGTTACTTACCAGACACAGATACGCAGTATTTT CASSYLPDTDTQYF
- TRBJ2-7 TRBV7-2 - TGTGCCAGCAGCCCCCCTCGGACACTTCTGAGCTCCTACGAGCAGTACTTC CASSPPRTLLSSYEQYF
TRBD1 TRBJ1-2 TRBV6-1 - TGTGCCAGCAGTGAACGGCGGTCAGGGGGCCATGGCTACACCTTC CASSERRSGGHGYTF
- TRBJ1-4 TRBV28 few TGTGCCAGCAGTATAATAGGGACACCAGCAACTAATGAAAAACTGTTTTTT CASSIIGTPATNEKLFF
TRBD1 TRBJ1-2 TRBV7-6 few TGTGCCAGCAGCCTGGGGACAGGGATTGGTAAGGACTATGGCTACACCTTC CASSLGTGIGKDYGYTF
TRBD2 TRBJ2-7 TRBV7-9 - TGTGCCAGCAGCCTCCCGGCTAGCGGGAGGCGGGAGCAGTACTTC CASSLPASGRREQYF
- TRBJ1-4 TRBV9 - TGTGCCAGCAGCGTGACAGGAACTATGCAGGAAAAACTGTTTTTT CASSVTGTMQEKLFF
- TRBJ2-2 TRBV5-1 - TGCGCCAGCAGCTTCGGACTTAACACCGGGGAGCTGTTTTTT CASSFGLNTGELFF
- TRBJ2-1 TRBV11-2 few TGTGCCAGCAGCTTCGGGTGTGAGCAGTTCTTC CASSFGCEQFF
- TRBJ2-7 TRBV27 - TGTGCCAGCAGTTTTGTTAACTCCAACTACGAGCAGTACTTC CASSFVNSNYEQYF
- TRBJ1-1 TRBV7-8 few TGTGCCAGCAGCCCCCCTCCGGGACATCAGAACACTGAAGCTTTCTTT CASSPPPGHQNTEAFF